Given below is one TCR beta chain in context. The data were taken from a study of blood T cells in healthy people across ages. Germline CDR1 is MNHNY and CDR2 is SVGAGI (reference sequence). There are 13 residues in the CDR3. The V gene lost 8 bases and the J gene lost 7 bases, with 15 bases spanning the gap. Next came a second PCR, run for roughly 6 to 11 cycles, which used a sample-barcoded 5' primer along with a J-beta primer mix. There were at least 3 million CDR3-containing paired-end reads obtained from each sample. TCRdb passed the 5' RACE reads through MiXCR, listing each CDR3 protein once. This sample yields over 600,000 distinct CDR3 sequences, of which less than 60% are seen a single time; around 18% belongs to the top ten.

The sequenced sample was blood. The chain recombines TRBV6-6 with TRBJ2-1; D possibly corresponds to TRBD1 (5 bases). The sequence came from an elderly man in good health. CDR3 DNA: TGTGCCAGCGTCCAGGGAAGTGGGAATGAGCAGTTCTTC. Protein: CASVQGSGNEQFF.